The T cell receptor (beta chain) described here comes from a study of early T cells in non-severe SARS-CoV-2 infection. About the study: Sequenced bulk RNA came from whole blood that was unsorted, and chains were unpaired. Whole-study findings and limits: The study's VDJdb matching favored anti-spike CD8 responses and missed private and CD4 specificities.

The library protocol tagged individual cDNA molecules with unique molecular identifiers. TCRdb re-called the 5' RACE reads through MiXCR, storing one row per CDR3 protein. This sample yields 75,000 to 80,000 distinct CDR3 sequences, of which roughly 12% are seen a single time; more than 10% belongs to the top ten. This clonotype was found many times. Antigen specificity is unknown. Per germline, CDR1 MNHEY and CDR2 SMNVEV (reference sequence). The CDR3 loop spans 15 amino acids. Trimming took 4 bases from V and 6 from J, leaving 16 bases between them. This TCR was sampled from an adult who was a healthcare worker with PCR-confirmed SARS-CoV-2 infection or an uninfected control (not recorded which). The chain uses TRBV27 and TRBJ1-3; D unresolved. The sequenced sample was whole blood, obtained at baseline. The CDR3 region has the DNA TGTGCCAGCAGTTATCAAGCGGGAGCTGAAAACACCATATATTTT. It encodes CASSYQAGAENTIYF.